Presented here are 31 T cell receptor beta chains from one specimen sequenced in a study of blood T cell repertoires in COVID-19. This table comes from immunoSEQ multiplex PCR, and its TCRdb copy is limited to in-frame clones, with some not included. The sample holds 40,000 to 50,000 clones, about 77% seen once. Sequences were obtained from peripheral blood. Receptor source: a woman between 70 and 85 years old with acute or convalescent COVID-19.

V usage is TRBV18 and J usage is TRBJ2-7; the D gene is possibly TRBD2 (6 bases). Deletions cut 3 bases from V and 0 bases from J, with 18 bases between. From germline, CDR1 is KGHSH and CDR2 LQKENI. The CDR3 covers 17 residues. The CDR3, as DNA: TGTGCCAGCTCACCCCCTAACGCGGGACGGATCTCCTACGAGCAGTACTTC. Translating gives CASSPPNAGRISYEQYF.

The chain links TRBV6-5 to TRBJ1-3; unclear D gene. Per germline, CDR1 MNHEY and CDR2 SVGAGI. V was shortened by 0 bases and J by 1 base, with 10 bases between the two germline ends. This CDR3 is 16 amino acids long. CDR3 sequence: CASSYSGRSSGNTIYF. The CDR3 DNA follows: TGTGCCAGCAGTTACTCGGGCAGAAGTTCTGGAAACACCATATATTTT.

The chain couples TRBV19 to TRBJ2-3; D remains unclear. CDR3 length: 14 residues. Germline CDR1 reads LNHDA; CDR2 reads SQIVND (reference sequence). V was trimmed by 7 bases and J by 0 bases, leaving 11 bases between them. The CDR3 region is CASKSLSSTDTQYF. CDR3 in DNA: TGTGCCAGTAAATCCCTTTCTAGCACAGATACGCAGTATTTT.

V is TRBV28 and J is TRBJ2-7; 12 nucleotides align to TRBD2. After removal of 1 base from V and 9 bases from J, the junction contained 10 bases not matched to a gene. This CDR3 has 16 amino acids. Germline V gene data show CDR1 as MDHEN and CDR2 as SYDVKM. The CDR3 loop reads CASSLSLAGGPGLQYF. The CDR3 DNA sequence: TGTGCCAGCAGTTTATCTCTAGCGGGGGGGCCAGGTCTGCAGTACTTC.

This clone was counted between two and nine times. The V and J genes are TRBV2 and TRBJ1-4, with D perhaps TRBD1 (6 bases). The CDR3 sequence is 14 residues long. V shed 6 bases and J shed 5 bases, with 13 bases lying between them. CDR1 is SNHLY, CDR2 FYNNEI, per germline. The CDR3 region has the DNA TGTGCCAGCAGGCTTGGGCAGGGGAATGAAAAACTGTTTTTT. Amino acid sequence: CASRLGQGNEKLFF.

For the CDR3, the DNA is TGTGCCAGCAGTTCCTCCTTCACGACTAGCGGAAGCACAGATACGCAGTATTTT. Translation: CASSSSFTTSGSTDTQYF. The gene calls are TRBV28 and TRBJ2-3; 9 bases agree with TRBD2. Germline lookup yields CDR1 MDHEN and CDR2 SYDVKM. The CDR3 extends over 18 amino acids. Unmatched junction bases numbered 11, after V lost 4 bases and J lost 0 bases.

The chain combines TRBV5-1 with TRBJ1-1; D remains unclear. CDR3 length: 14 amino acids. Germline loops: CDR1 SGHRS, CDR2 YFSETQ. V lost 0 bases and J 6 bases, leaving 12 bases between the germline ends. CDR3 bases: TGCGCCAGCAGCTTGGGGGGAGTTAGGCCTGAAGCTTTCTTT. It is translated as CASSLGGVRPEAFF. The full variable domain, rest sourced from reference TRBV5-1 and TRBJ1-1, is KAGVTQTPRYLIKTRGQQVTLSCSPISGHRSVSWYQQTPGQGLQFLFEYFSETQRNKGNFPGRFSGRQFSNSRSEMNVSTLELGDSALYLCASSLGGVRPEAFFGQGTRLTVV.

The rearrangement joins TRBV18 to TRBJ1-2, with TRBD1 as a possible D gene (6 bases). The V and J ends lost 1 base and 7 bases respectively, with 16 bases between them. Looked up from germline, CDR1 is KGHSH and CDR2 is LQKENI. This CDR3 has 15 residues. CDR3 region: CASSPQSGARSGYTF. For the CDR3, the DNA is TGTGCCAGCTCACCACAATCAGGGGCTCGGTCTGGCTACACCTTC.

The chain couples TRBV6-1 to TRBJ2-7; the D is unclear. V was pared by 7 bases and J by 0 bases, with 10 bases between. The V gene's germline CDR1 is MNHNS and CDR2 SASEGT. CDR3 length equals 13 residues. The CDR3 here is CASTQEYSYEQYF. The CDR3 bases are TGTGCCAGCACTCAGGAATACTCCTACGAGCAGTACTTC.

In its sample, this clone was seen a few times. The rearrangement links TRBV19 to TRBJ1-5; D gene uncertain. The germline gives CDR1 LNHDA, CDR2 SQIVND (reference sequence). V lost 5 bases, J lost 4 bases, and 12 bases lay in between. The CDR3 extends over 14 amino acids. CDR3 in DNA: TGTGCCAGTAGTTTGAGGGAACTGAATCAGCCCCAGCATTTT. The encoded protein is CASSLRELNQPQHF.

This chain joins TRBV19 and TRBJ1-5; no clear D. The CDR3 consists of 15 residues. Trimming removed 9 bases from V and 4 bases from J, with 19 bases in between. Per the germline V gene, CDR1 is LNHDA and CDR2 is SQIVND (reference sequence). The CDR3 nucleotides are TGTGCCAGCCGGAGGGCAGGAGATTCTAATCAGCCCCAGCATTTT. Protein sequence: CASRRAGDSNQPQHF.

The V call is TRBV15, the J call TRBJ2-7, with TRBD1 matching 8 bases. Germline CDR1 is LNHNV and CDR2 is YYDKDF (reference sequence). V shed 4 bases and J 6 bases; nucleotides not matched to a gene: 11. This CDR3 has 15 amino acids. The CDR3 loop reads CATSKRQGLSGEQYF. The CDR3 region has the DNA TGTGCCACCAGCAAAAGACAGGGGTTGAGTGGCGAGCAGTACTTC.

This clone came up once. The chain is built from TRBV2 and TRBJ1-2; TRBD1 agrees at 7 bases. Germline V gene lookup returns CDR1 SNHLY and CDR2 FYNNEI. V was pared by 6 bases and J by 1 base, with 5 bases of the junction left unmatched. This CDR3 is built from 14 residues. CDR3 DNA: TGTGCCAGCAGAAGGGGACAGAGTAACTATGGCTACACCTTC. Its translation is CASRRGQSNYGYTF.

The chain is built from TRBV9 and TRBJ2-2; 8 bases map to TRBD1. The CDR3 is made up of 16 amino acids. Germline V gene lookup returns CDR1 SGDLS and CDR2 YYNGEE. After removal of 4 bases from V and 4 bases from J, the junction contained 9 bases not matched to a gene. The CDR3, as DNA: TGTGCCAGCAGCCTCCAAGGACAGGGATTCACCGGGGAGCTGTTTTTT. Its translation is CASSLQGQGFTGELFF.

The chain combines TRBV27 with TRBJ2-3, with 8 bases that match TRBD2. CDR1 MNHEY and CDR2 SMNVEV come from the germline V gene (reference sequence). The CDR3 totals 16 residues. J gave up 1 base and V 2 bases, and 5 bases lay outside the gene matches. The CDR3 reads CASSLTTAGGTDTQYF. The CDR3 DNA reads TGTGCCAGCAGTTTAACGACAGCGGGGGGCACAGATACGCAGTATTTT.

The genes are TRBV24-1 and TRBJ2-1; TRBD2 agrees at 9 bases. The germline gives CDR1 KGHDR, CDR2 SFDVKD. Trimming cost V 6 bases and J 5 bases; bases outside gene matches: 7. The CDR3 contains 15 residues. DNA for the CDR3: TGTGCCACCAGTCCGAAGCGGGGGGTGAACAATGAGCAGTTCTTC. It codes for CATSPKRGVNNEQFF.

The count of this clone is one. This chain uses TRBV6-5 with TRBJ2-3; 7 positions match TRBD2. Germline values: CDR1 MNHEY, CDR2 SVGAGI. Losses at the gene ends were 0 bases for V and 4 bases for J; bases not matched to a gene: 7. The CDR3 runs to 16 residues. CDR3 in DNA: TGTGCCAGCAGTTACTCCGGGGGGTGGGCGGCAGATACGCAGTATTTT. It yields the protein CASSYSGGWAADTQYF.

V gene TRBV29-1 combines with J gene TRBJ1-1; D might be TRBD1 (5 bases). Trimming took off 6 bases at V and 8 bases at J, with 16 bases between the two ends. The CDR3 is 12 residues long. Looked up from germline, CDR1 is SQVTM and CDR2 is ANQGSEA. CDR3 residues: CSVFRVEAEAFF. Here the CDR3 DNA reads TGCAGCGTGTTCAGGGTGGAAGCCGAAGCTTTCTTT.

This rearrangement joins TRBV30 to TRBJ1-2; the match to TRBD1 covers 7 bases. Trimming removed 4 bases from V and 8 bases from J; junction bases left unmatched: 25. Germline V gene data show CDR1 as GTSNPN and CDR2 as SVGIG (reference sequence). CDR3 length: 18 residues. In DNA, the CDR3 is TGTGCCTGGATTTCCCACCTAGTGCCTCCGGGACAGTCAGCGGGCTACACCTTC. Its protein product is CAWISHLVPPGQSAGYTF. Variable domain in full (rest from reference TRBV30 and TRBJ1-2): SQTIHQWPATLVQPVGSPLSLECTVEGTSNPNLYWYRQAAGRGLQLLFYSVGIGQISSEVPQNLSASRPQDRQFILSSKKLLLSDSGFYLCAWISHLVPPGQSAGYTFGSGTRLTVV.

The gene calls are TRBV27 and TRBJ1-5, with 8 bases identical to TRBD1. The ends lost 5 bases at V and 0 bases at J; junction bases unmatched: 9. Germline CDR1 and CDR2: MNHEY and SMNVEV (reference sequence). The CDR3 runs 17 residues. The CDR3: CASSPDRGGYSNQPQHF. The CDR3 DNA reads as TGTGCCAGCAGTCCAGACAGGGGCGGCTATAGCAATCAGCCCCAGCATTTT.

The CDR3 bases are TGTGCCAGCAGCCTAGGTAGCTCGGGAGCTTTCTTT. It codes for CASSLGSSGAFF. The V and J genes are TRBV3-1 (or the pseudogene TRBV3-2) and TRBJ1-1; D is unresolved. V shed 4 bases and J shed 10 bases, with 13 bases lying between them. This CDR3 is built from 12 residues. Germline V CDR1 and CDR2: LGHDT, YNNKEL (reference sequence).

The chain combines TRBV6-5 with TRBJ1-1, with D perhaps TRBD1 (6 bases). CDR1 and CDR2 from the germline V gene are MNHEY and SVGAGI. The V end lost 8 bases, the J end lost 0 bases, and 10 bases lay between the germline ends. The CDR3 is 13 amino acids. CDR3 DNA sequence: TGTGCCAGCCGACAGGATATGAACACTGAAGCTTTCTTT. This translates into CASRQDMNTEAFF.

The V call is TRBV28, the J call TRBJ1-2; D remains unclear. With 3 bases removed from V and 8 bases from J, the gap between germline ends came to 13 bases. Per germline, CDR1 MDHEN and CDR2 SYDVKM. This CDR3 has 13 amino acids. The chain's CDR3 is CASSFLREEGYTF. DNA of the CDR3: TGTGCCAGCAGTTTCCTAAGGGAGGAAGGCTACACCTTC.

This chain links TRBV6-6 with TRBJ2-2, with 13 bases lining up with TRBD2. The V and J ends lost 6 bases and 6 bases, in that order; junction bases with no gene match: 4. This CDR3 is built from 15 residues. Germline CDR1 and CDR2: MNHNY and SVGAGI (reference sequence). The CDR3 bases are TGTGCCAGCAGCCCCGGACTAGCGGGAGCCGGGGAGCTGTTTTTT. Amino acid sequence: CASSPGLAGAGELFF.

In this sample, this clone turned up a few times. The chain combines TRBV20-1 with TRBJ1-1; D not certain. The CDR3 loop spans 11 amino acids. CDR1 DFQATT and CDR2 SNEGSKA come from the germline V gene (reference sequence). Trimming cost V 3 bases and J 6 bases, with 8 bases left between them. CDR3 nucleotide sequence: TGCAGTGCTAGTAATCTAGCTGAAGCTTTCTTT. Protein sequence: CSASNLAEAFF.

This chain uses TRBV7-2 with TRBJ2-3; tentative D call: TRBD2 (5 bases). V gave up 7 bases and J gave up 6 bases, with 17 bases separating them. The CDR3 loop spans 14 amino acids. CDR1 SGHTA and CDR2 FQGNSA come from the germline V gene. The DNA for the CDR3 is TGTGCCAGCATGGGCCAAGCCCGAGGGGATACGCAGTATTTT. Its translation: CASMGQARGDTQYF.

Ten or more counts support this clone. The genes are TRBV7-9 and TRBJ1-2; 8 bases match TRBD1. Germline assignment: CDR1 SEHNR and CDR2 FQNEAQ (reference sequence). The V gene end was trimmed by 3 bases and the J gene end by 7 bases; junction bases not matched to a gene: 7. The length of the CDR3 is 14 residues. DNA of the CDR3: TGTGCCAGCAGCTTGGGATACCAGGGGGCTGGCTACACCTTC. Residues: CASSLGYQGAGYTF.

The chain joins TRBV28 to TRBJ2-1; TRBD2 matches 9 bases. Germline V lookup: CDR1 MDHEN, CDR2 SYDVKM. V shed 0 bases, J shed 7 bases, and the junction held 4 bases outside the gene matches. The CDR3 is 15 residues long. CDR3 sequence (DNA): TGTGCCAGCAGTTTATGGGGACTAGCAGTAAATGAGCAGTTCTTC. As protein: CASSLWGLAVNEQFF.

In this sample, this clone turned up once. The chain has TRBV5-1 and TRBJ2-1, with 13 bases lining up with TRBD2. After removal of 5 bases from V and 0 bases from J, the junction contained 17 bases not matched to a gene. Germline V gene sequence: CDR1 SGHRS, CDR2 YFSETQ. This CDR3 region has 21 residues. The CDR3 is CASSSSVTSGRGPSSYNEQFF. The CDR3 region has the DNA TGCGCCAGCAGTTCAAGCGTTACTAGCGGGAGGGGCCCGAGCTCCTACAATGAGCAGTTCTTC.

The table lists this clone with many counts. V gene TRBV18 combines with J gene TRBJ1-1, with TRBD1 identical over 9 bases. Per the germline V gene, CDR1 is KGHSH and CDR2 is LQKENI. CDR3 length equals 14 residues. J gave up 5 bases and V 3 bases, and 4 bases lay outside the gene matches. In DNA form, the CDR3 reads TGTGCCAGCTCACCGGGACAGGGCGAGACTGAAGCTTTCTTT. It yields the protein CASSPGQGETEAFF.

V is TRBV27 and J is TRBJ2-2; D perhaps matches TRBD1 (5 bases). This CDR3 spans 15 amino acids. Germline lookup yields CDR1 MNHEY and CDR2 SMNVEV (reference sequence). The V end was cut by 1 base, the J end by 0 bases, with 6 bases between. The CDR3 here is CASSLFRANTGELFF. The CDR3 coding sequence is TGTGCCAGCAGTTTATTCAGGGCGAACACCGGGGAGCTGTTTTTT.